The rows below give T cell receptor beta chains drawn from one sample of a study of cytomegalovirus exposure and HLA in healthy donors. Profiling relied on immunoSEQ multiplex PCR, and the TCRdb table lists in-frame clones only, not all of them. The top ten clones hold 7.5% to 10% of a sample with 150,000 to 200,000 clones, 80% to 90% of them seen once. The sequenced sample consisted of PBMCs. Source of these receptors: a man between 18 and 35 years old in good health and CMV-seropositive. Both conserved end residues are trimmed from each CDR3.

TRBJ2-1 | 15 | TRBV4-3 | ASSQENGGASYNEQF
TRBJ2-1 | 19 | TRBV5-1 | ASSYAPTSGGLQRSYNEQF
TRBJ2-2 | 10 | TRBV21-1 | ASSKRTGELF
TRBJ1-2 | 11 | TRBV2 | ASSESSSGGYT
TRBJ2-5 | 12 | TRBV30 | AWSVVTGTETQY
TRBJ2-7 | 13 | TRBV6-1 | ASSEFRGGLNEQY
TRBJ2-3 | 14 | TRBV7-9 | ASSITSGGAYNTQY
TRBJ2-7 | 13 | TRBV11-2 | ASSSRDREINEQY
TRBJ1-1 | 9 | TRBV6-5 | ASTQGGGAF
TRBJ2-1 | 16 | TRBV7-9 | ASSLSILSGSVYNEQF
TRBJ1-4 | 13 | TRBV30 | AWSVFVGEGEKLF
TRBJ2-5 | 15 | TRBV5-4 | ASSLGRLTGGEETQY
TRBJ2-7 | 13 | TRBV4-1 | ASSQDRLARYEQY
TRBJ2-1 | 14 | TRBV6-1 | ASSEGQAPTVNEQF
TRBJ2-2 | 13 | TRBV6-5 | ASSNGQGRTGELF
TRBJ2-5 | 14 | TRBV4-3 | ASSQDPAGGGETQY
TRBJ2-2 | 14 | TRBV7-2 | ASEKAGGLWTGELF
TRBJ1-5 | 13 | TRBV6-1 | ASSHIIEAGQPQH
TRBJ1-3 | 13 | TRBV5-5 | ASSPDRGSGNTIY
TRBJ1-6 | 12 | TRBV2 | ASSEPEPNSPLH
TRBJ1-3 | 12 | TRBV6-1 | ASSEPGSGNTIY
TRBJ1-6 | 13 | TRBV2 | ASSDRGRGYSPLH
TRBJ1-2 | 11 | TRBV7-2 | ASSLGRVRGYT
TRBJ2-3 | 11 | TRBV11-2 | ASTRQGTDTQY
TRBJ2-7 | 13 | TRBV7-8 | ASSPRDSSSYEQY
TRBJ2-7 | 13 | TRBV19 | ASSITQGNYYEQY
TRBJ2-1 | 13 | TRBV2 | ASSERTSGYNEQF
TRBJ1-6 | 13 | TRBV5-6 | ASSLGGRGNSPLH
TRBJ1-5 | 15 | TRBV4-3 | ASSRSATGSSNQPQH
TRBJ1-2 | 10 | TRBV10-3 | AISKTEGGYT
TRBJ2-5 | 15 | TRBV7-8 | ASTIVRLAGGRETQY
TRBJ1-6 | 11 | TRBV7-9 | ASSLDMSSPLH
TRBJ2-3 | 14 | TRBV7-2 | ASSLGLAGGADTQY
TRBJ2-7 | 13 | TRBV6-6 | ASSRRDRVPYEQY
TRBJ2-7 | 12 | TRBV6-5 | ASSLDGNSYEQY
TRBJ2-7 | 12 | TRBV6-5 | ASSLRPRTGEQY
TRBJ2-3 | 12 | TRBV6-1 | ASSEVGATDTQY
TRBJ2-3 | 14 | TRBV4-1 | ASSQEQRGGTDTQY
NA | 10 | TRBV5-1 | ASSQQGYEQY
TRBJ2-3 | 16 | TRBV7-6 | ASSTPRDPQGTTDTQY
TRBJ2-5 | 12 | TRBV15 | ATSILQVTETQY
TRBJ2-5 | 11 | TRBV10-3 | ATRQGNKETQY
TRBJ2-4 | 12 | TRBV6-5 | ASWRGGAKNIQY
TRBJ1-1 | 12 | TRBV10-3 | ATSELAGNTEAF
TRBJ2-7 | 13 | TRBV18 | ASSPKGQGAGEQY
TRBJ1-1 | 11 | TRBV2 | ASEGPMNTEAF
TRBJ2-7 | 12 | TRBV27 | ASRTGQSNREQY
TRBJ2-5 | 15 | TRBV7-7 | ASSPPTQWGGAETQY
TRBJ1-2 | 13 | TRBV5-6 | ASSLATGGRHGYT
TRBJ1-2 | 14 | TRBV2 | ASSERDRGPFYGYT
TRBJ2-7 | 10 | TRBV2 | ATTFGGYEQY
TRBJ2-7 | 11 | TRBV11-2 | ASSWDRSYEQY
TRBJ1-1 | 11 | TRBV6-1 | ASSDWGHGEAF